This TCR beta chain was recorded in a study of OX40 agonist ivuxolimab in advanced cancers. Whole-study context: In this cohort, patients received ivuxolimab, an agonistic anti-OX40 (CD134) antibody. 40% to 50% of patients had received prior checkpoint inhibitor therapy.

Of note for this clone: What it recognizes is unknown.

General study findings and limits: Nonresponders included some who also had low normalized T-cell clonal expansion.

Cycle 7 day 1, cycle 4 day 1, and baseline were the timepoints at which blood was sampled. The germline gives CDR1 PRHDT, CDR2 FYEKMQ (reference sequence). The ends were cut back, 6 bases at V and 2 bases at J, with 10 bases in the middle. The CDR3 is 13 amino acids. Profiling relied on immunoSEQ multiplex PCR, and the TCRdb table lists in-frame clones only, not all of them. The top ten hold approximately 23% of the sample, which has about 50,000 clones, approximately 95% seen once. The specimen was CD4+ or CD8+ T cells sorted from blood, collected in a trial of the OX40 agonist ivuxolimab. The chain links TRBV13 to TRBJ2-5; the D is unclear. The clonotype comes from an adult with an advanced solid tumor such as melanoma, head and neck, liver or kidney cancer. CDR3 protein: CASSPPVQETQYF. The CDR3 DNA reads as TGTGCCAGCAGTCCCCCGGTTCAAGAGACCCAGTACTTC.